This T cell receptor (beta chain) is from a study of cytomegalovirus exposure and HLA in healthy donors. On the study more broadly: Early release data held about 92 million unique TCRs from HLA-typed donors. General study points: Researchers reported from a later analysis that most CMV-associated TCR beta chains appeared HLA-restricted.

The CDR3 runs to 15 residues. CDR1 and CDR2 (germline): ENHRY, SYGVKD. Between the trimmed V and J ends, which lost 7 bases and 0 bases, there was a span of 14 bases. The PCR made use of 60 Vbeta and 13 Jbeta primers. How the authors handled the data: In a later analysis, of some 80 million unique beta chains, about 10 million appeared in at least two donors. Method: immunoSEQ multiplex PCR; TCRdb's copy keeps in-frame clones and lacks some. The V and J calls and clone size come from that table; D and trimming were worked out from the DNA. The sample has under 200,000 clones, 68% seen once. As concerns this clone: Antigen unknown.

Sequenced: PBMCs. The sequence was obtained from a woman aged 18-29 years in good health and CMV-seropositive. V usage is TRBV10-3 and J usage is TRBJ2-3; D is unresolved. The CDR3 here is CAIKSHFKSTDTQYF. The DNA for the CDR3 is TGTGCCATCAAATCCCACTTCAAGAGCACAGATACGCAGTATTTT.